Sequencing of this TCR beta chain was carried out in a study of cytotoxic CD8 clonotypes in ibrutinib-treated CLL (dated by TCRdb to the early 2020s). For the study in its entirety: The cohort was composed of around twelve relapsed/refractory and about 15 treatment-naive patients; IGHV unmutated status was identified in around 17 patients. Responses were partial in 25 or so patients and complete in 2; after median roughly 69 months follow-up, around 15 stayed in remission and roughly twelve progressed. The response samples were drawn at a median of 12 months into treatment, with a range of roughly 6 to 40 months. On average, each sample had hundreds of thousands of productive templates and 94,082 productive rearrangements. Of the roughly 86 people in the trial, about two dozen had longitudinal samples available. Cryopreserved peripheral blood mononuclear cells were collected at three points: before therapy, at response, and at either sustained remission or disease progression. Patients were still on ibrutinib when every remission and progressive disease sample was collected.

This sample's time point label indicates: 20 to 25 months on ibrutinib. For TCR beta library preparation, approximately 2 micrograms of genomic DNA were extracted from the cryopreserved PBMCs. Longitudinal blood samples from CLL patients on ibrutinib monotherapy underwent high-throughput TCR beta sequencing. Patients were enrolled in a phase 2 open-label single-center ibrutinib monotherapy trial. A MiSeq instrument was used for deep resolution sequencing, which targeted depths ranging from 1 in 1 million up to 1 in 200,000 T cells, with coverage averaging 10x for each clonotype. TCR beta libraries were generated with the immunoSEQ hsTCRB Kit. The original methods were these. Data were analyzed with ImmunoSEQ Data Assistant and ImmunoSEQ Analyzer, with V, D and J genes assigned per IMGT definitions. Clonality, which ranges from 0 to 1, was calculated by subtracting the normalized Shannon entropy of productive rearrangement frequencies from one. Only overrepresented clonotypes making up at least 0.05% of the repertoire of each patient were included in the public clonotype analysis. Repertoires from about a dozen age-matched healthy donors in immuneACCESS were used as clonality controls. As stored in TCRdb, this immuneACCESS dataset retains in-frame rearrangements with V and J assigned. A fraction of the clones does not appear; measured against another copy, unresolved V genes explain less than half of the discrepancy, and the remainder lacks a known reason. V and J calls plus clone size are reproduced from that table; the DNA served to infer D and trimming. The sample table holds more than 85,000 clones, of which 60% to 80% were seen once. The ten largest clonotypes hold about 22% of the sample.

The germline V and J ends show losses of 3 bases and 8 bases respectively, and no gene match explains 6 bases of the junction. CDR1 LNHDA and CDR2 SQIVND are derived from the germline V gene (reference sequence). The CDR3 covers 14 residues, taking in both the cysteine and the phenylalanine. CDR3 DNA is the only sequence kept; it has 42 bases, read in frame from the first base. On this clone itself: The antigen it binds to is not known. The record has no base qualities; no much larger clone is one base away.

Overall study results and their limits: At ibrutinib response clonality went up, during sustained remission it held steady, and at progression it dropped back toward baseline. Sampling times were not matched between patients in sustained remission and patients whose disease was progressing, and lymph node repertoires were not examined. Public clonotypes were rare and either shrank or stayed stable during treatment, and the rise in clonality at ibrutinib response reflected expansion of private clonotypes. At baseline, clonality was higher than in age-matched healthy donors and showed a strong correlation with circulating CD8+ T-cell counts.

The chain is encoded by TRBV19 joined to TRBJ1-4; 7 junctional bases match TRBD1. The receptor comes from a human donor with chronic lymphocytic leukemia. Sequenced here: PBMCs, sampled after 24 months of ibrutinib treatment. The DNA sequence is given as TGTGCCAGTAGTATGCGAGGGGGCCGGGAAAAACTGTTTTTT. This is translated as CASSMRGGREKLFF. Beyond the CDR3, the reference TRBV19 and TRBJ1-4 genes provide the residues; the full variable domain reads: DGGITQSPKYLFRKEGQNVTLSCEQNLNHDAMYWYRQDPGQGLRLIYYSQIVNDFQKGDIAEGYSVSREKKESFPLTVTSAQKNPTAFYLCASSMRGGREKLFFGSGTQLSVL.